This TCR beta chain was sequenced during a study of T cells of healthy individuals. TCRdb reprocessed the 5' RACE reads with MiXCR, giving one entry per CDR3 protein. The repertoire holds some 100,000 distinct CDR3 sequences, with approximately 15% as singletons. Trimming took 3 bases from V and 6 from J, leaving 10 bases between them. Germline V gene sequence: CDR1 SGHAT, CDR2 FQNNGV. CDR3 size: 13 residues. The receptor was derived from a human donor in good health. V gene TRBV11-2 combines with J gene TRBJ2-3; the D gene could be TRBD1 or TRBD2 (6 bases each). CDR3 bases: TGTGCCAGCAGCTTCGAAGGGGGGGATACGCAGTATTTT. Protein product: CASSFEGGDTQYF.